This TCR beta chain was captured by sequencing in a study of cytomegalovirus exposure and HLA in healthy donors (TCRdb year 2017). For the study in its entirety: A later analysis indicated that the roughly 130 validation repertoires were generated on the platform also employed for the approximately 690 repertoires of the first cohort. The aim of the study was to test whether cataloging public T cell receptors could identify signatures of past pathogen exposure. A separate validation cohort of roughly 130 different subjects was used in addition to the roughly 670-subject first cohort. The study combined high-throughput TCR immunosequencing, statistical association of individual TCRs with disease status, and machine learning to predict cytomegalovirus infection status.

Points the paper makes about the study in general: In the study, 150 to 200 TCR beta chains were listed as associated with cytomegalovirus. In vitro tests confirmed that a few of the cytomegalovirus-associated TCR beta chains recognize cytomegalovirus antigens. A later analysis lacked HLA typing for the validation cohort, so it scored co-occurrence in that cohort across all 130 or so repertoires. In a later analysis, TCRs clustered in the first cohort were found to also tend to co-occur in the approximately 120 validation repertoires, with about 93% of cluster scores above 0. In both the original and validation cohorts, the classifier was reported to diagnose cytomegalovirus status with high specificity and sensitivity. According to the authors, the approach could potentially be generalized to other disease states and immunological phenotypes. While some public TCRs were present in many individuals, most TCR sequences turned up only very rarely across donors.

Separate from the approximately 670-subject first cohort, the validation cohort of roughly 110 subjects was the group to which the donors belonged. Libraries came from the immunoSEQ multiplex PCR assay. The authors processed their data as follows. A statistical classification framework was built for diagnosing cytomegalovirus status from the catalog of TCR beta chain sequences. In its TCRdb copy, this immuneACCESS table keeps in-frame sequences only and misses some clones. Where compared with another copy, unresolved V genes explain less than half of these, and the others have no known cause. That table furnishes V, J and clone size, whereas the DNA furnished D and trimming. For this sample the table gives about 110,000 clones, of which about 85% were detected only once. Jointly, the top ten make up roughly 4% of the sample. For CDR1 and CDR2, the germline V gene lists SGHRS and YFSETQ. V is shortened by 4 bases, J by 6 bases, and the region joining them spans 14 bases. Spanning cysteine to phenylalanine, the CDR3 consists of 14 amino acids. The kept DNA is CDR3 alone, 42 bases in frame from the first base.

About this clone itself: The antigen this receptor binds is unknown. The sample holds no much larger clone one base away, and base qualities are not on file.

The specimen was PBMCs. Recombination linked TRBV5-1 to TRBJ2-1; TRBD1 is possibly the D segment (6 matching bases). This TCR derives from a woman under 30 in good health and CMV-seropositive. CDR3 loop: CASSPRQGSNEQFF. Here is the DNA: TGCGCCAGCAGCCCCCGGCAGGGGAGCAATGAGCAGTTCTTC.